These 9 T cell receptor beta chains came from one sample sequenced in a study of T cell responses to AZD1222 COVID-19 vaccine (dated by TCRdb to the early 2020s). Library prep was done by the immunoSEQ multiplex PCR assay. TCRdb re-hosts the immuneACCESS table, in-frame sequences only. Its copies lack some clones; in the studies checked, an unresolved V gene accounts for under half of them, and the cause for the rest is not known. The sample table holds approximately 180,000 clones, of which around nine tenths were seen once. Less than 4% of the sample is in the top ten clones. Sample time point, as interpreted from the label and publication: about 28 days (+/-7) after the second vaccine dose. Taken with the paper, the label for treatment or condition translates to: meningococcal conjugate vaccine given as trial control. The sequencing used peripheral blood, collected 28 days after the second dose of the MenACWY control vaccine. The origin of the receptors is an adult who received the MenACWY meningococcal vaccine as a control.

This chain uses TRBV5-1 with TRBJ1-1, with D uncertain. The ends were cut back, 4 bases at V and 0 bases at J, with 7 bases in the middle. The CDR3 has 13 residues. Looked up from germline, CDR1 is SGHRS and CDR2 is YFSETQ. The CDR3 nucleotides read TGCGCCAGCAGCATAGGGCTGAACACTGAAGCTTTCTTT. Its protein product is CASSIGLNTEAFF.

This clone came up once. The V call is TRBV4-3, the J call TRBJ2-2; 7 bases fit TRBD1. J was trimmed by 5 bases and V by 4 bases; bases with no gene match: 4. Per the germline V gene, CDR1 is LGHNA and CDR2 is YSLEER. The CDR3 is 14 residues long. DNA for the CDR3: TGCGCCAGCAGCCCAAGACAGGGTACCGGGGAGCTGTTTTTT. This sequence encodes CASSPRQGTGELFF.

The chain combines TRBV19 with TRBJ2-1; 8 bases fit TRBD2. The CDR3 runs 15 residues. Trimming removed 10 bases from V and 2 bases from J; junction bases left unmatched: 10. Germline V gene lookup returns CDR1 LNHDA and CDR2 SQIVND (reference sequence). The CDR3 DNA follows: TGTGCCACCAGTCGGGCGGGAGGAACCTACAATGAGCAGTTCTTC. Translation: CATSRAGGTYNEQFF.

The chain employs TRBV6-8 and TRBJ1-2, with 8 positions matching TRBD1. The V segment lost 6 bases and the J segment 6 bases; nucleotides outside the gene matches: 9. The CDR3 has 14 amino acids. Germline CDR1 is MNHGY and CDR2 is SAAAGT. The CDR3 DNA reads as TGTGCCAGCAGCCATACGACAGGGGAGGATGGCTACACCTTC. Its protein product is CASSHTTGEDGYTF.

V usage is TRBV13 and J usage is TRBJ1-2; perhaps TRBD1 as D (6 bases). CDR1 PRHDT and CDR2 FYEKMQ come from the germline V gene (reference sequence). The CDR3 consists of 15 residues. V was shortened by 3 bases and J by 1 base, with 12 bases between the two germline ends. CDR3 nucleotides: TGTGCCAGCAGCTTCAACAGGGAGTTTAACTATGGCTACACCTTC. Translated: CASSFNREFNYGYTF.

The chain employs TRBV9 and TRBJ1-1; D unresolved. CDR3 length equals 13 residues. The V gene's germline CDR1 is SGDLS and CDR2 YYNGEE. V was clipped by 1 base and J by 1 base, with 5 bases between them. The DNA for the CDR3 is TGTGCCAGCAGCGTACTCTGGAACACTGAAGCTTTCTTT. The encoded protein is CASSVLWNTEAFF.

This chain joins TRBV10-3 and TRBJ2-2, with unresolved D. Per germline, CDR1 ENHRY and CDR2 SYGVKD. V lost 3 bases and J 2 bases, leaving 16 bases between the germline ends. The CDR3 covers 17 residues. CDR3 amino acids: CAISDPARASNTGELFF. The CDR3 DNA sequence: TGTGCCATCAGTGACCCAGCGCGAGCATCAAACACCGGGGAGCTGTTTTTT.

V gene TRBV15 combines with J gene TRBJ2-7; tentative D call: TRBD2 (6 bases). Germline CDR1 reads LNHNV; CDR2 reads YYDKDF (reference sequence). V was pared by 3 bases and J by 0 bases, with 18 bases between. The CDR3 is made up of 17 amino acids. The CDR3 nucleotides read TGTGCCACCAGCAGCGACGAACTAGCCCAGAGCTCCTACGAGCAGTACTTC. It encodes CATSSDELAQSSYEQYF.

The chain carries TRBV5-8 and TRBJ1-1; D is unclear. Trimming pared 1 base from V and 2 bases from J, leaving 6 bases between. Germline lookup yields CDR1 SGHTS and CDR2 YDEGEE. This CDR3 spans 13 amino acids. CDR3 sequence reads: CASSLSINTEAFF. DNA for the CDR3: TGTGCCAGCAGCTTGAGCATCAACACTGAAGCTTTCTTT.